This paragraph covers one T cell receptor beta chain sequence. What it recognizes is unknown. People with hyperthyroidism were aged 18 to 65 and newly diagnosed, under 2 months' duration. Amplification of the TCR beta CDR3 regions used RNA transcripts (as template). HTBI primers primed a first-round RT-PCR, and a second-round multiplex PCR followed. Each CDR3 protein is one row after TCRdb ran MiXCR on the multiplex PCR reads. The table includes 680,000 or so distinct CDR3 sequences, about a fifth detected once. This sample is drawn from a study of Graves' ophthalmopathy and Graves' hyperthyroidism. General study results and limits: Blood shared most expanded thyroid clonotypes above 0.001 frequency.

What was sequenced was peripheral blood. The TCR sequence derives from a woman between 18 and 30 years old with stable Graves' hyperthyroidism. Some clones in this sample may be carry-over from other donors' samples.

CDR3 sequence: CASSDTPQGGSTGELFF. The CDR3 DNA reads as TGTGCCAGCAGTGACACCCCACAGGGAGGGAGCACCGGGGAGCTGTTTTTT. The chain employs TRBV2 and TRBJ2-2; D might be TRBD2 (7 bases). Per germline, CDR1 SNHLY and CDR2 FYNNEI. The CDR3 contains 17 residues. V was pared by 3 bases and J by 4 bases, with 18 bases between. The full variable domain, in which reference TRBV2 and TRBJ2-2 provide the parts outside the CDR3, is EPEVTQTPSHQVTQMGQEVILRCVPISNHLYFYWYRQILGQKVEFLVSFYNNEISEKSEIFDDQFSVERPDGSNFTLKIRSTKLEDSAMYFCASSDTPQGGSTGELFFGEGSRLTVL.